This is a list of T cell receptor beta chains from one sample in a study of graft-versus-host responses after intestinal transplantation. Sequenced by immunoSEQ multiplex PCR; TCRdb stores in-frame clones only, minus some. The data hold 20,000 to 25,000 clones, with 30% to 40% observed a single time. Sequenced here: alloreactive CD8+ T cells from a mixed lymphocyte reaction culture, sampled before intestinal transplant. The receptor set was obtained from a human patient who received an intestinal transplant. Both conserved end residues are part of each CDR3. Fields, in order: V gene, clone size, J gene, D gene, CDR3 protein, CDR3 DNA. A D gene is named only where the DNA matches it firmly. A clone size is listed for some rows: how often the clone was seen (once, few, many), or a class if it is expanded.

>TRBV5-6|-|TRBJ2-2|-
CASSFEATYTGELFF
TGTGCCAGCAGCTTCGAAGCGACGTACACCGGGGAGCTGTTTTTT
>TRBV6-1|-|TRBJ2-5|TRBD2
CASSDRTSAYQETQYF
TGTGCCAGCAGTGACCGGACTAGCGCGTACCAAGAGACCCAGTACTTC
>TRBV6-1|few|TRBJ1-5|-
CASRDTGYSNQPQHF
TGTGCCAGCAGGGATACAGGGTATAGCAATCAGCCCCAGCATTTT
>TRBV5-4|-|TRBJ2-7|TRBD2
CASSQRLAGEGDEQYF
TGTGCCAGCAGCCAAAGACTAGCGGGAGAAGGGGACGAGCAGTACTTC
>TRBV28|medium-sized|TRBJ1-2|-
CASSFSGNYGYTF
TGTGCCAGCAGTTTTAGCGGGAACTATGGCTACACCTTC
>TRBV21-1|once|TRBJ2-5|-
CASSCQIATLSETQYF
TGTGCCAGCAGCTGTCAAATAGCTACACTCTCTGAGACCCAGTACTTC
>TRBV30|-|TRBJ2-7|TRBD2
CAWEAGTSASYEQYF
TGTGCCTGGGAGGCCGGGACTAGCGCCTCCTACGAGCAGTACTTC
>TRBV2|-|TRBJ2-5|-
CAKIDKDSKETQYF
TGTGCCAAGATTGACAAGGACAGCAAAGAGACCCAGTACTTC
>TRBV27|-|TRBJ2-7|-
CASSLSQSYEQYF
TGTGCCAGCAGTTTATCGCAGTCCTACGAGCAGTACTTC
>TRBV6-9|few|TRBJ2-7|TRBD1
CASSGTGVEQYF
TGTGCCAGCAGCGGGACAGGGGTCGAGCAGTACTTC
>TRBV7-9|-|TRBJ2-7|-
CASSPPATYEQCF
TGTGCCAGCAGCCCGCCCGCCACCTACGAGCAGTGCTTC
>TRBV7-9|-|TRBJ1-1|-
CASSSGATEAFF
TGTGCCAGCAGCTCCGGGGCCACTGAAGCTTTCTTT
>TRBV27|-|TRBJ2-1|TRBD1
CASSLRDSSYNEQFF
TGTGCCAGCAGTCTCCGGGACAGCTCCTACAATGAGCAGTTCTTC
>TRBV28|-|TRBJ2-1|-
CASSLLAPGEQFF
TGTGCCAGCAGTTTACTAGCGCCTGGTGAGCAGTTCTTC
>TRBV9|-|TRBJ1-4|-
CASSVGLQGGEKLFF
TGTGCCAGCAGCGTAGGCTTGCAGGGAGGTGAAAAACTGTTTTTT
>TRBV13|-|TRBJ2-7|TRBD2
CASSLRRLAGQSSYEQYF
TGTGCCAGCAGCTTAAGGCGGCTAGCGGGCCAAAGCTCCTACGAGCAGTACTTC
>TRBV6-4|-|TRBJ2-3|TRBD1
CASSEGQGADTQYF
TGTGCCAGCAGTGAGGGACAGGGGGCAGATACGCAGTATTTT
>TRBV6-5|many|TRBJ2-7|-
CASSSTYEQYF
TGTGCCAGCAGTTCGACCTACGAGCAGTACTTC
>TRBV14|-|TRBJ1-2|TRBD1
CASSQVGTGSLYGYTF
TGTGCCAGCAGCCAAGTGGGGACAGGGTCCCTCTATGGCTACACCTTC
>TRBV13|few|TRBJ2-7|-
CASSLGRAGYEQYF
TGTGCCAGCAGTTTAGGCAGGGCCGGGTACGAGCAGTACTTC
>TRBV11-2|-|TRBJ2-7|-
CASSLGGSYEQYF
TGTGCCAGCAGCTTAGGGGGCTCCTACGAGCAGTACTTC
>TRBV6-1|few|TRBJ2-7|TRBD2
CASSKEAGSSYEQYF
TGTGCCAGCAGCAAAGAAGCGGGGAGCTCCTACGAGCAGTACTTC
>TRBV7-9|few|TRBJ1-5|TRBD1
CASSTLTGGDQPQHF
TGTGCCAGCAGCACCCTGACAGGGGGCGACCAGCCCCAGCATTTT
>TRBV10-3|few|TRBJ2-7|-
CAISPPSGSEQYF
TGTGCCATCAGTCCCCCTTCTGGGTCCGAGCAGTACTTC
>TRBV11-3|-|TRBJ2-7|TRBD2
CASSYTSGRYEQYF
TGTGCCAGCAGCTATACTAGCGGGAGGTACGAGCAGTACTTC
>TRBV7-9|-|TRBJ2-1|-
CASSFDPNEQFF
TGTGCCAGCAGCTTTGACCCGAATGAGCAGTTCTTC
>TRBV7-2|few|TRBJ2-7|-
CASSPTGTYYEQYF
TGTGCCAGCAGCCCCACCGGGACTTACTACGAGCAGTACTTC
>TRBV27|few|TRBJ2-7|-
CASQTRTETIPYEQYF
TGTGCCAGCCAAACTCGGACCGAAACTATTCCCTACGAGCAGTACTTC
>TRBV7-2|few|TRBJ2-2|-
CASSLMPTGELFF
TGTGCCAGCAGCTTAATGCCCACCGGGGAGCTGTTTTTT
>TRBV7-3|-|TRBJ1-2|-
CASSLDNYGYTF
TGTGCCAGCAGCTTAGACAACTATGGCTACACCTTC
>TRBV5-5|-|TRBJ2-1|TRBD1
CASTSTGNEQFF
TGTGCCAGCACTTCGACAGGGAATGAGCAGTTCTTC
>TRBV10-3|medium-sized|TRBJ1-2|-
CATRDGSNYGYTF
TGTGCCACCCGGGACGGTTCTAACTATGGCTACACCTTC
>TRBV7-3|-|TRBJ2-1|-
CASSFGGDEQFF
TGTGCCAGCAGCTTTGGGGGAGATGAGCAGTTCTTC
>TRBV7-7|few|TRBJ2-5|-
CASSPHPGQETQYF
TGTGCCAGCAGCCCCCATCCTGGCCAAGAGACCCAGTACTTC
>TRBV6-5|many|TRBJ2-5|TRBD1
CASSYLHRGRETQYF
TGTGCCAGCAGTTACCTACACAGGGGGCGGGAGACCCAGTACTTC
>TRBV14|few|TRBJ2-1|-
CASSPYMGTIYNEQFF
TGTGCCAGCAGCCCATACATGGGGACCATTTACAATGAGCAGTTCTTC
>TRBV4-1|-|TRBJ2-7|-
CASSQDRDPEGYSYEQYF
TGCGCCAGCAGCCAAGATAGGGACCCCGAGGGATACTCCTACGAGCAGTACTTC
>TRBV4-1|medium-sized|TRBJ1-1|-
CASSTTFPRVDEAFF
TGCGCCAGCAGCACAACCTTCCCTCGGGTTGATGAAGCTTTCTTT
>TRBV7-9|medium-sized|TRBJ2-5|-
CASSGTLQETQYF
TGTGCCAGCTCCGGGACACTTCAAGAGACCCAGTACTTC
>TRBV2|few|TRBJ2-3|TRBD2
CASKFLAGNTDTQYF
TGTGCCAGCAAATTTCTAGCGGGCAACACAGATACGCAGTATTTT
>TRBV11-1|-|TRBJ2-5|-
CASSGTLQETQYF
TGTGCCAGCTCCGGGACACTTCAAGAGACCCAGTACTTC
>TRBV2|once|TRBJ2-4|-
CASNPLGRDIQYF
TGTGCCAGCAATCCTCTGGGACGTGACATTCAGTACTTC
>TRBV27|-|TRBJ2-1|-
CATLPMGLYPDNEQFF
TGTGCCACCCTCCCGATGGGACTCTACCCGGACAATGAGCAGTTCTTC
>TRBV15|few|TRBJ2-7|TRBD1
CATRGTGGYEQYF
TGTGCCACCAGGGGGACAGGGGGTTACGAGCAGTACTTC